A selection of T cell receptor beta chains follows, all from one sample in a study of blood T cell repertoires in COVID-19. The assay was immunoSEQ multiplex PCR, and TCRdb's table has in-frame clones only and misses some. The sample shows about 170,000 clones, over 70% of them seen only once. Sequencing was done on a sample of peripheral blood. Receptors were obtained from a woman in her sixties or seventies who had recovered from COVID-19. Both conserved end residues are part of each CDR3. D genes are given only for firm matches. Size is omitted from some rows. Given values are once, few, many or a class for expanded clones.

clone_size	d_call	v_call	j_call	cdr3_aa	cdr3_nt
.	TRBD1	TRBV4-1	TRBJ2-4	CASSQETQGPLAKNIQYF	TGCGCCAGCAGCCAGGAAACACAGGGGCCACTAGCCAAAAACATTCAGTACTTC
many	.	TRBV15	TRBJ1-6	CATSSDTDSPLHF	TGTGCCACCAGCAGTGACACAGATTCACCCCTCCACTTT
once	.	TRBV28	TRBJ1-2	CASSFPPGRESYGYTF	TGTGCCAGCAGTTTCCCGCCGGGAAGGGAGTCATATGGCTACACCTTC
.	TRBD1	TRBV7-3	TRBJ1-2	CASSSDRGYGYTF	TGTGCCAGCAGCTCGGACAGGGGGTATGGCTACACCTTC
.	TRBD2	TRBV7-3	TRBJ2-7	CASSPQAGDYEQYF	TGTGCCAGCAGCCCCCAGGCGGGAGACTACGAGCAGTACTTC
.	.	TRBV7-9	TRBJ2-3	CASSPRGGGMQYF	TGTGCCAGCAGCCCAAGGGGCGGCGGCATGCAGTATTTT
.	.	TRBV5-4	TRBJ1-2	CASSPEGVRASGYTF	TGTGCCAGCAGCCCGGAGGGTGTCCGGGCTAGTGGCTACACCTTC
.	.	TRBV3-1/TRBV3-2	TRBJ1-4	CASTLRGTNEKLFF	TGTGCCAGCACCCTAAGGGGCACTAATGAAAAACTGTTTTTT
.	.	TRBV30	TRBJ1-1	CAWQGDLNTEAFF	TGTGCCTGGCAAGGGGATTTGAACACTGAAGCTTTCTTT
.	TRBD2	TRBV29-1	TRBJ2-5	CSVGVAGGETQYF	TGCAGCGTTGGGGTAGCGGGAGGAGAGACCCAGTACTTC
once	.	TRBV7-3	TRBJ2-7	CASSLWGPPGAYEQYF	TGTGCCAGCAGCTTGTGGGGACCCCCGGGGGCCTACGAGCAGTACTTC
.	.	TRBV7-2	TRBJ1-1	CASSLARRNTEAFF	TGTGCCAGCAGCTTAGCGAGGCGGAACACTGAAGCTTTCTTT
.	TRBD2	TRBV5-5	TRBJ2-2	CASSFTSGDTGELFF	TGTGCCAGCAGCTTCACTAGCGGGGACACCGGGGAGCTGTTTTTT
.	TRBD1	TRBV28	TRBJ1-4	CASRGTAEDEKLFF	TGTGCCAGCAGGGGGACAGCCGAAGATGAAAAACTGTTTTTT
.	.	TRBV5-4	TRBJ2-3	CASSPRRDTQYF	TGTGCCAGCAGCCCCCGGCGGGATACGCAGTATTTT
.	.	TRBV5-1	TRBJ1-4	CASSLRWGGEKLFF	TGCGCCAGCAGCCTCAGGTGGGGGGGTGAAAAACTGTTTTTT
.	TRBD2	TRBV7-9	TRBJ2-3	CASSAPTSTFMEDTQYF	TGTGCCAGCAGCGCCCCGACTAGCACCTTCATGGAGGATACGCAGTATTTT
.	TRBD2	TRBV6-1	TRBJ2-7	CASSAPVGRGNSYEQYF	TGTGCCAGCAGTGCCCCCGTGGGGCGGGGGAACTCCTACGAGCAGTACTTC
.	TRBD1	TRBV29-1	TRBJ1-1	CSVGWDRGQEAFF	TGCAGCGTTGGTTGGGACAGGGGCCAAGAAGCTTTCTTT
.	.	TRBV18	TRBJ2-5	CASSPPEVRETQYF	TGTGCCAGCTCACCCCCGGAGGTCCGGGAGACCCAGTACTTC
.	TRBD2	TRBV5-1	TRBJ2-2	CASKRGAQNTGELFF	TGCGCCAGCAAGCGGGGGGCCCAGAACACCGGGGAGCTGTTTTTT